These 6 T cell receptor beta chains share one sample of origin, sequenced in a study of cytomegalovirus exposure and HLA in healthy donors. Clones were sequenced by immunoSEQ multiplex PCR, and TCRdb holds only the in-frame ones, with some missing. The repertoire includes about 280,000 clones, more than 75% of them detected once, and roughly 0.93% sits in the top ten. The sample comprised PBMCs. These receptors were collected from a woman aged 18-30 years in good health and CMV-seronegative.

This chain connects TRBV9 to TRBJ2-1, with D perhaps matching TRBD2 (5 bases). V lost 4 bases to trimming and J lost 7 bases, with 15 bases between them. CDR3 length equals 14 residues. CDR1 SGDLS and CDR2 YYNGEE come from the germline V gene. The CDR3 loop reads CASSLTRYGNEQFF. CDR3 nucleotide sequence: TGTGCCAGCAGCCTCACTAGGTACGGGAATGAGCAGTTCTTC.

The V gene is TRBV28, the J gene TRBJ2-3; 15 positions match TRBD2. CDR3 size: 17 residues. Germline loops: CDR1 MDHEN, CDR2 SYDVKM. The junction had 5 bases not matched to a gene; V was cut back by 5 bases and J by 2 bases. CDR3 in amino acids: CASSTWTSGRDTDTQYF. CDR3 DNA sequence: TGTGCCAGCAGTACATGGACTAGCGGGAGGGACACAGATACGCAGTATTTT.

The chain is built from TRBV11-2 and TRBJ2-2, with D perhaps TRBD1 (6 bases). In germline, CDR1 is SGHAT, CDR2 FQNNGV. The CDR3 length is 15 residues. Trimming took off 1 base at V and 5 bases at J, with 11 bases between the two ends. The CDR3 spells CASSLGQDTTGELFF. In DNA form, the CDR3 reads TGTGCCAGCAGCTTAGGACAGGACACTACCGGGGAGCTGTTTTTT.

This chain connects TRBV11-3 to TRBJ2-2, with 9 bases that match TRBD1. This CDR3 spans 14 amino acids. CDR1 SGHNT and CDR2 YENEEA come from the germline V gene. V was clipped by 8 bases and J by 4 bases; unmatched bases: 5. The chain's CDR3 is CASGRDRATGELFF. The DNA for the CDR3 is TGTGCCAGCGGGCGGGACAGGGCCACCGGGGAGCTGTTTTTT.

This chain links TRBV13 with TRBJ1-3, with D maybe TRBD1 (5 bases). The CDR3 consists of 14 residues. The V gene's germline CDR1 is PRHDT and CDR2 FYEKMQ (reference sequence). Trimming cost V 5 bases and J 0 bases, with 8 bases left between them. The CDR3 DNA sequence: TGTGCCAGCAGCGAAACAGGCTCTGGAAACACCATATATTTT. Translation: CASSETGSGNTIYF.

The chain uses TRBV4-1 and TRBJ2-7, with 9 bases that match TRBD1. Germline V gene data show CDR1 as MGHRA and CDR2 as YSYEKL. The CDR3 consists of 17 residues. V lost 0 bases and J lost 2; bases outside the gene matches: 8. CDR3 amino acids: CASSQEAPGTGPYEQYF. CDR3 DNA sequence: TGCGCCAGCAGCCAAGAGGCTCCCGGGACAGGGCCCTACGAGCAGTACTTC.